The 25 T cell receptor beta chains below come from one sample, sequenced in a study of CD8+ T cells in alopecia areata. Sequencing used cDNA as its template, made by extracting RNA and reverse transcribing it. Using immunoSEQ multiplex PCR, the repertoire was profiled, and TCRdb retains in-frame clones only, with some absent. The table records 69,000 or so clones, approximately 60% of them present only once. The sequencing used CD8+ T cells sorted from blood, collected at week 0. The receptor source for this set is a human donor with alopecia areata.

This chain connects TRBV29-1 to TRBJ1-1; tentatively, D is TRBD1 (5 bases). The CDR3 length is 16 residues. The V end was cut by 4 bases, the J end by 0 bases, with 18 bases between. Germline CDR1 and CDR2: SQVTM and ANQGSEA. The CDR3 region is CSVVGGSQLVNTEAFF. CDR3 sequence (DNA): TGCAGCGTTGTGGGGGGGAGCCAGTTGGTGAACACTGAAGCTTTCTTT. Full variable domain (rest looked up from reference TRBV29-1 and TRBJ1-1): SAVISQKPSRDICQRGTSLTIQCQVDSQVTMMFWYRQQPGQSLTLIATANQGSEATYESGFVIDKFPISRPNLTFSTLTVSNMSPEDSSIYLCSVVGGSQLVNTEAFFGQGTRLTVV.

This clone was picked up one time. A far larger clone is one nucleotide away, so this likely arose from a read error. The same CDR3 can be traced to other DNA sequences in this sample. This chain joins TRBV6-5 and TRBJ2-2; no clear D. The V end was cut by 5 bases, the J end by 2 bases, with 3 bases between. The CDR3 has 12 amino acids. CDR1 MNHEY and CDR2 SVGAGI come from the germline V gene. In DNA form, the CDR3 reads TGTGCCAGCAGTACCAACACCGGGGAGCTGTTTTTT. Translating it yields CASSTNTGELFF.

The rearrangement links TRBV27 to TRBJ2-2; D gene unclear. Trimming shortened V by 6 bases and J by 0 bases, and 17 bases separated the two germline ends. The germline V gene encodes CDR1 MNHEY and CDR2 SMNVEV (reference sequence). CDR3 length equals 17 residues. The CDR3 loop is CASRSRLSAPNTGELFF. The CDR3 nucleotides read TGTGCCAGCAGATCGAGGCTCAGCGCACCGAACACCGGGGAGCTGTTTTTT.

This clone was recorded at least ten times. The CDR3 sequence: CASSQTPSTDTQYF. CDR3 nucleotide sequence: TGCGCCAGCAGCCAGACCCCTAGCACAGATACGCAGTATTTT. The chain combines TRBV4-1 with TRBJ2-3; D is undetermined. This CDR3 is built from 14 residues. Germline V gene lookup returns CDR1 MGHRA and CDR2 YSYEKL. Trimming stripped 3 bases from V and 0 bases from J, with 7 bases between.

This chain joins TRBV6-5 and TRBJ1-1, with D possibly TRBD1 on 5 matching bases. The ends were cut back, 5 bases at V and 6 bases at J, with 10 bases in the middle. Germline V gene lookup returns CDR1 MNHEY and CDR2 SVGAGI. The CDR3 loop spans 12 amino acids. CDR3 amino acids: CASSDGGAEAFF. The CDR3 coding sequence is TGTGCCAGCAGTGACGGGGGGGCTGAAGCTTTCTTT.

The chain is built from TRBV27 and TRBJ1-2, with D perhaps matching TRBD1 (6 bases). The ends were cut back, 4 bases at V and 5 bases at J, with 8 bases in the middle. The germline V gene has CDR1 MNHEY and CDR2 SMNVEV (reference sequence). The CDR3 loop spans 12 amino acids. CDR3 coding DNA: TGTGCCAGCAGTTCGACAGGATATGGCTACACCTTC. It is translated as CASSSTGYGYTF.

This clone was observed a few times. The chain is built from TRBV27 and TRBJ2-2, with D perhaps matching TRBD1 (5 bases). The CDR3 totals 16 residues. V lost 3 bases and J lost 1, with 12 bases in between. Germline-derived CDR1 and CDR2 are MNHEY and SMNVEV (reference sequence). The CDR3 DNA follows: TGTGCCAGCAGTTTTATTGGGCAGGGGAACACCGGGGAGCTGTTTTTT. Protein sequence: CASSFIGQGNTGELFF.

The chain links TRBV14 to TRBJ1-5; tentatively, D is TRBD1 (6 bases). Germline assignment: CDR1 SGHDN and CDR2 FVKESK. This CDR3 has 15 amino acids. V was pared by 4 bases and J by 2 bases, with 12 bases between. CDR3 sequence reads: CASSPRGWGNQPQHF. The CDR3 DNA reads as TGTGCCAGCAGCCCCAGGGGCTGGGGCAATCAGCCCCAGCATTTT.

The genes are TRBV6-6 and TRBJ2-1, with 9 bases aligning to TRBD2. Per germline, CDR1 MNHNY and CDR2 SVGAGI (reference sequence). This CDR3 has 15 amino acids. With V trimmed by 4 bases and J by 9 bases, 10 bases remained unmatched. CDR3 DNA sequence: TGTGCCAGCAGTTTTGCGCGGGAGGGCCGTATTGAGCAGTTCTTC. Protein product: CASSFAREGRIEQFF.

The V and J genes are TRBV7-2 and TRBJ2-2; 11 nucleotides match TRBD2. J was trimmed by 4 bases and V by 3 bases; bases with no gene match: 7. The germline V gene has CDR1 SGHTA and CDR2 FQGNSA. The CDR3 sequence is 17 residues long. This CDR3 is CASSFFRLAGGTGELFF. The CDR3 nucleotides read TGTGCCAGCAGCTTCTTTAGGCTAGCGGGGGGCACCGGGGAGCTGTTTTTT.

The chain employs TRBV4-1 and TRBJ1-2; no firm D call. Germline values: CDR1 MGHRA, CDR2 YSYEKL. The CDR3 has 11 residues. V was trimmed by 0 bases and J by 8 bases, leaving 4 bases between them. The CDR3 nucleotides are TGCGCCAGCAGCCAAGACAGGGGCTACACCTTC. It encodes CASSQDRGYTF.

This chain links TRBV30 with TRBJ1-5, with D uncertain. The V end lost 3 bases, the J end lost 1 base, and 16 bases lay between the germline ends. Germline values: CDR1 GTSNPN, CDR2 SVGIG (reference sequence). There are 16 residues in the CDR3. The CDR3, as DNA: TGTGCCTGGAGCCCGGGGTCCCCCATCAGCAATCAGCCCCAGCATTTT. It encodes CAWSPGSPISNQPQHF.

The chain links TRBV4-1 to TRBJ1-5; D remains unclear. V dropped 2 bases and J dropped 7 bases, with 15 bases sitting between them. The CDR3 sequence is 15 residues long. CDR1 is MGHRA and CDR2 is YSYEKL in the germline V gene. The DNA for the CDR3 is TGCGCCAGCAGCCAACAAGTTGGGGAGCGGCAGCCCCAGCATTTT. Translation: CASSQQVGERQPQHF.

This chain links TRBV9 with TRBJ1-1; weak D call: TRBD1 (5 bases). Germline V CDR1 and CDR2: SGDLS, YYNGEE. The length of the CDR3 is 14 residues. V dropped 3 bases and J dropped 2 bases, with 11 bases sitting between them. CDR3 sequence: CASSEGPHNTEAFF. The CDR3 nucleotides read TGTGCCAGCAGCGAGGGACCGCATAACACTGAAGCTTTCTTT.

The rearrangement joins TRBV27 to TRBJ1-1; a possible D gene is TRBD1 (5 bases). The CDR3 spans 12 residues. CDR1 and CDR2 from the germline V gene are MNHEY and SMNVEV (reference sequence). The V gene lost 2 bases and the J gene lost 8 bases, with 9 bases spanning the gap. CDR3 bases: TGTGCCAGCAGTTTAATCGGGGGAGAAGCTTTCTTT. It codes for CASSLIGGEAFF.

V is TRBV27 and J is TRBJ1-2; 7 bases match TRBD1. Per the germline V gene, CDR1 is MNHEY and CDR2 is SMNVEV (reference sequence). The CDR3 length is 17 residues. Losses at the gene ends were 6 bases for V and 4 bases for J; bases not matched to a gene: 17. CDR3 in amino acids: CASSPSPTGAAGYGYTF. The DNA for the CDR3 is TGTGCCAGCAGCCCAAGTCCCACAGGGGCGGCAGGCTATGGCTACACCTTC.

The gene calls are TRBV5-6 and TRBJ2-5; D uncertain. This CDR3 has 13 amino acids. Trimming took 2 bases from V and 3 from J, leaving 8 bases between them. The germline V gene has CDR1 SGHDT and CDR2 YYEEEE. This chain's CDR3 is CASSFGQEETQYF. The CDR3 bases are TGTGCCAGCAGCTTCGGTCAAGAAGAGACCCAGTACTTC. Together with reference TRBV5-6 and TRBJ2-5, the CDR3 gives the full variable domain: DAGVTQSPTHLIKTRGQQVTLRCSPKSGHDTVSWYQQALGQGPQFIFQYYEEEERQRGNFPDRFSGHQFPNYSSELNVNALLLGDSALYLCASSFGQEETQYFGPGTRLLVL.

This clone has only a few counts. The rearrangement links TRBV7-9 to TRBJ1-1, with D unresolved. Trimming took 1 base from V and 7 from J, leaving 13 bases between them. The CDR3 runs to 14 residues. Germline values: CDR1 SEHNR, CDR2 FQNEAQ (reference sequence). CDR3 sequence (DNA): TGTGCCAGCAGCTTAGAAGTCGGTTCGAGTGAAGCTTTCTTT. Its translation is CASSLEVGSSEAFF.

This clone was counted once. The J gene is TRBJ2-7, the V gene TRBV2; 8 bases are shared with TRBD1. J lost 6 bases, V lost 6 bases, and 4 bases had no gene match. The germline V gene has CDR1 SNHLY and CDR2 FYNNEI. The CDR3 contains 12 residues. In DNA form, the CDR3 reads TGTGCCAGCAGCCCAGACAGGGGCGAGCAGTACTTC. Its translation is CASSPDRGEQYF.

The V and J genes are TRBV7-2 and TRBJ2-3; D is ambiguous. Per the germline V gene, CDR1 is SGHTA and CDR2 is FQGNSA. The ends were cut back, 3 bases at V and 4 bases at J, with 8 bases in the middle. This CDR3 has 13 amino acids. DNA of the CDR3: TGTGCCAGCAGCTTTAGGTTCTCAGATACGCAGTATTTT. Translated: CASSFRFSDTQYF.

The chain links TRBV29-1 to TRBJ2-1, with TRBD1 matching 7 bases. Germline-derived CDR1 and CDR2 are SQVTM and ANQGSEA. J gave up 4 bases and V 8 bases, and 5 bases lay outside the gene matches. The CDR3 totals 12 residues. Here the CDR3 DNA reads TGCAGCATTTCGGGACAGTACAATGAGCAGTTCTTC. Translation: CSISGQYNEQFF.

This clone was counted only a few times. The CDR3 region is CASSSGQGAYEQYF. CDR3 nucleotide sequence: TGTGCCAGCAGCTCGGGACAGGGGGCCTACGAGCAGTACTTC. The chain links TRBV5-5 to TRBJ2-7; 11 bases align to TRBD1. Germline CDR1 SGHKS, CDR2 YYEKEE (reference sequence). The CDR3 is 14 residues long. The ends lost 3 bases at V and 2 bases at J; junction bases unmatched: 1.

To note about this clone: Given a far larger clone just one base away, this is likely a sequencing read error. This chain joins TRBV11-2 and TRBJ2-7; no firm D call. Germline loops: CDR1 SGHAT, CDR2 FQNNGV. The CDR3 is 12 amino acids. CDR3 DNA: TGTGCCAGCAGCTTAGGGACCTACGAGCGGTACTTC. It codes for CASSLGTYERYF.

This chain connects TRBV30 to TRBJ2-1, with 8 bases identical to TRBD2. There are 15 residues in the CDR3. In germline, CDR1 is GTSNPN, CDR2 SVGIG (reference sequence). V lost 2 bases and J lost 2; bases outside the gene matches: 5. Here the CDR3 reads CAWSLTSDAYNEQFF. CDR3 sequence (DNA): TGTGCCTGGAGTCTGACTAGCGACGCCTACAATGAGCAGTTCTTC. Together with reference TRBV30 and TRBJ2-1, the CDR3 gives the full variable domain: SQTIHQWPATLVQPVGSPLSLECTVEGTSNPNLYWYRQAAGRGLQLLFYSVGIGQISSEVPQNLSASRPQDRQFILSSKKLLLSDSGFYLCAWSLTSDAYNEQFFGPGTRLTVL.

This chain connects TRBV9 to TRBJ2-1; D is unclear. The germline CDR1 and CDR2 sequences are SGDLS and YYNGEE. Deletions cut 2 bases from V and 5 bases from J, with 11 bases between. The CDR3 length is 14 residues. In DNA, the CDR3 is TGTGCCAGCAGCGTGGGCCGTTACCACAATGAGCAGTTCTTC. Protein: CASSVGRYHNEQFF.